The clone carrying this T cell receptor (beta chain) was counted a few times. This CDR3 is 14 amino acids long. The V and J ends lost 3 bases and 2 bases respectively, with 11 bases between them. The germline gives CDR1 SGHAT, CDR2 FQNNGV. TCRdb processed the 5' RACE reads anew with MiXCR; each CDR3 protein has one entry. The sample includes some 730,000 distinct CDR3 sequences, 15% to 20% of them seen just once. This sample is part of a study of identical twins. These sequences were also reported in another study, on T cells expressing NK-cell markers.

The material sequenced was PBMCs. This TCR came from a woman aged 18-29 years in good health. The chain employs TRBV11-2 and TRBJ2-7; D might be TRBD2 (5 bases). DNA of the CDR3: TGTGCCAGCAGCTTCGGCGGGTACGCCTACGAGCAGTACTTC. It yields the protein CASSFGGYAYEQYF.